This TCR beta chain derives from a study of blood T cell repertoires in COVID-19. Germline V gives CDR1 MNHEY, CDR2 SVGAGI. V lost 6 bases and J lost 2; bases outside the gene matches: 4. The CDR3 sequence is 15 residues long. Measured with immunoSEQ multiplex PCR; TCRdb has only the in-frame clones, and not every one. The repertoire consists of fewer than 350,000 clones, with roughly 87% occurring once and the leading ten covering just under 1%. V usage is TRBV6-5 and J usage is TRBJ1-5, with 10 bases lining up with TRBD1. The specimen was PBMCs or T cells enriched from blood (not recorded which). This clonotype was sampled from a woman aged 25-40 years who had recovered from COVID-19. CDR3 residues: CASRPGTGGNQPQHF. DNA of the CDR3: TGTGCCAGCAGACCTGGGACAGGGGGCAATCAGCCCCAGCATTTT.